The 13 T cell receptor beta chains presented below share a single source sample, sequenced in a study of blood T cell repertoires in COVID-19. Assay: immunoSEQ multiplex PCR; the TCRdb copy retains only in-frame clones and omits some. The data hold some 120,000 clones, with roughly 69% observed a single time. Source material: peripheral blood. The origin of the receptors is a woman in her sixties or seventies with acute or convalescent COVID-19.

This clone occurred once. The rearrangement links TRBV20-1 to TRBJ2-3, with unresolved D. The germline V gene has CDR1 DFQATT and CDR2 SNEGSKA (reference sequence). The CDR3 has 16 amino acids. Between the trimmed V and J ends, which lost 3 bases and 5 bases, there was a span of 21 bases. CDR3 sequence reads: CSASSPSDGLGDTQYF. The CDR3 DNA follows: TGCAGTGCTAGTTCACCCAGCGACGGGTTAGGAGATACGCAGTATTTT.

The chain employs TRBV11-2 and TRBJ1-1, with a possible D match to TRBD1 (5 bases). The germline CDR1 and CDR2 sequences are SGHAT and FQNNGV. The CDR3 has 14 amino acids. The V end was cut by 2 bases, the J end by 4 bases, with 11 bases between. CDR3 in amino acids: CASSLQVGGTEAFF. The CDR3 DNA sequence: TGTGCCAGCAGCTTACAGGTGGGGGGCACTGAAGCTTTCTTT.

The chain joins TRBV6-1 to TRBJ1-6; D not certain. V shed 3 bases and J shed 2 bases, with 11 bases lying between them. The CDR3 runs to 16 residues. CDR1 and CDR2 from the germline V gene are MNHNS and SASEGT. CDR3 nucleotides: TGTGCCAGCAGTGAGACGACACCTCCCTATAATTCACCCCTCCACTTT. Its protein product is CASSETTPPYNSPLHF.

Only a few counts were recorded for this clone. The V gene is TRBV7-9, the J gene TRBJ1-4; D not resolved. With 5 bases removed from V and 6 bases from J, the gap between germline ends came to 7 bases. Per germline, CDR1 SEHNR and CDR2 FQNEAQ (reference sequence). The CDR3 contains 12 residues. CDR3 DNA: TGTGCCAGCAGCCCACTGGATGAAAAACTGTTTTTT. Protein product: CASSPLDEKLFF.

V gene TRBV18 combines with J gene TRBJ1-1; D is perhaps TRBD1 (5 bases). The V end was cut by 3 bases, the J end by 2 bases, with 16 bases between. Germline V gene lookup returns CDR1 KGHSH and CDR2 LQKENI. The length of the CDR3 is 16 residues. The CDR3 DNA is TGTGCCAGCTCACCCTCCGGGGGTACACGAAACACTGAAGCTTTCTTT. It specifies CASSPSGGTRNTEAFF.

The chain links TRBV10-3 to TRBJ2-2; no firm D call. This CDR3 is 13 amino acids long. Germline CDR1 and CDR2: ENHRY and SYGVKD. V lost 6 bases to trimming and J lost 5 bases, with 10 bases between them. Here the CDR3 reads CAIRGTETGELFF. Here the CDR3 DNA reads TGTGCCATCAGGGGCACGGAAACCGGGGAGCTGTTTTTT.

The CDR3 DNA is TGTGCCAGCAGCTTAACCTCAGGGCGGACCTCTGGGGCCAACGTCCTGACTTTC. Protein: CASSLTSGRTSGANVLTF. V usage is TRBV7-3 and J usage is TRBJ2-6; perhaps TRBD1 as D (5 bases). Germline V gives CDR1 SGHTA, CDR2 FQGTGA. V was cut by 0 bases and J by 0 bases, with 12 bases left in between. CDR3 length equals 18 residues.

The chain is built from TRBV19 and TRBJ2-5; 12 bases line up with TRBD1. The CDR3 spans 16 residues. From germline, CDR1 is LNHDA and CDR2 SQIVND (reference sequence). J was trimmed by 5 bases and V by 3 bases; bases with no gene match: 7. CDR3 nucleotides: TGTGCCAGTAGTATGGGGACAGGGGGCGCGGGGGAGACCCAGTACTTC. It yields the protein CASSMGTGGAGETQYF. Full variable domain (rest looked up from reference TRBV19 and TRBJ2-5): DGGITQSPKYLFRKEGQNVTLSCEQNLNHDAMYWYRQDPGQGLRLIYYSQIVNDFQKGDIAEGYSVSREKKESFPLTVTSAQKNPTAFYLCASSMGTGGAGETQYFGPGTRLLVL.

The chain has TRBV9 and TRBJ1-2; 9 positions match TRBD1. This CDR3 spans 15 amino acids. Trimming took 3 bases from V and 3 from J; bases not matched to a gene: 6. Germline values: CDR1 SGDLS, CDR2 YYNGEE. The CDR3 here is CASSGDRGEDYGYTF. The CDR3, as DNA: TGTGCCAGCAGCGGCGACAGGGGGGAGGACTATGGCTACACCTTC.

This clone is a singleton in its sample. V usage is TRBV7-9 and J usage is TRBJ1-2; TRBD1 might be the D (5 bases). Germline V gives CDR1 SEHNR, CDR2 FQNEAQ (reference sequence). The CDR3 length is 14 residues. V lost 5 bases to trimming and J lost 4 bases, with 14 bases between them. The CDR3 DNA follows: TGTGCCAGCAGCCCCCAGGTCGGGGGCTATGGCTACACCTTC. Protein product: CASSPQVGGYGYTF.

The rearrangement links TRBV11-2 to TRBJ2-7; D perhaps matches TRBD1 (5 bases). This CDR3 comprises 13 residues. Per the germline V gene, CDR1 is SGHAT and CDR2 is FQNNGV. The V gene lost 5 bases and the J gene lost 2 bases, with 10 bases spanning the gap. CDR3 sequence reads: CASSRGHPYEQYF. DNA for the CDR3: TGTGCCAGCAGCCGAGGACACCCCTACGAGCAGTACTTC.

The rearrangement uses TRBV2 and TRBJ1-1; D ambiguous. V was cut by 6 bases and J by 2 bases, with 10 bases left in between. CDR1 SNHLY and CDR2 FYNNEI come from the germline V gene. The length of the CDR3 is 13 residues. CDR3: CASSDLKNTEAFF. CDR3 nucleotide sequence: TGTGCCAGCAGCGACTTAAAAAACACTGAAGCTTTCTTT.

V is TRBV5-4 and J is TRBJ1-1; tentative D call: TRBD1 (5 bases). CDR3 length: 16 amino acids. Germline CDR1 and CDR2: SGHNT and YYREEE (reference sequence). Trimming left V 1 base short and J 8 bases short, with 21 bases between. CDR3 residues: CASSLHPGRAVREAFF. Here the CDR3 DNA reads TGTGCCAGCAGCTTGCATCCAGGCAGGGCGGTTAGGGAAGCTTTCTTT. Full variable domain (missing parts from reference TRBV5-4 and TRBJ1-1): ETGVTQSPTHLIKTRGQQVTLRCSSQSGHNTVSWYQQALGQGPQFIFQYYREEENGRGNFPPRFSGLQFPNYSSELNVNALELDDSALYLCASSLHPGRAVREAFFGQGTRLTVV.